The present TCR beta chain was sequenced within a study of T cells in Graves' hyperthyroidism and ophthalmopathy. It was RNA transcripts that yielded the amplified TCR beta CDR3 regions. The study used the HTBI primer set for a first-round RT-PCR of the TCR CDR3. From the multiplex PCR reads, TCRdb called clonotypes with MiXCR, one entry per CDR3 protein. Here the sample spans a few hundred thousand distinct CDR3 sequences, just over 14% being singletons. J was trimmed by 8 bases and V by 0 bases; bases with no gene match: 9. CDR1 and CDR2 from the germline V gene are GTSNPN and SVGIG (reference sequence). CDR3 length equals 15 residues. This clonotype has at least ten counts.

This clonotype was sampled from a woman aged 40-49 years with Graves' hyperthyroidism that later progressed to Graves' ophthalmopathy. Sequenced input: blood. The chain couples TRBV30 to TRBJ1-5; 8 bases are a match to TRBD1. The CDR3 is CAWSVGRGLLEPQHF. The CDR3 bases are TGTGCCTGGAGTGTAGGCAGGGGGCTTCTGGAGCCCCAGCATTTT.